The rows below give T cell receptor beta chains drawn from one sample of a study of T cells in Graves' hyperthyroidism and ophthalmopathy. TCRdb independently ran MiXCR on the multiplex PCR reads; one entry per CDR3 protein. The repertoire holds a few hundred thousand distinct CDR3 sequences, with 15% to 19% as singletons. Sequenced material: blood. These receptor sequences come from a woman younger than 30 with Graves' hyperthyroidism. CDR3s include the opening cysteine and the closing phenylalanine or tryptophan. Expanded clones get a size class; other rows say once, few or many, or leave the size out.

V gene	J gene	clone size	CDR3 protein
TRBV10-3	TRBJ2-1	many	CAIKGEGNNEQFF
TRBV20-1	TRBJ2-1	few	CSAPRTGGMQLYNEQFF
TRBV7-2	TRBJ2-7	-	CASSLSGFSYEQYF
TRBV18	TRBJ1-2	many	CASSPPGTGNYGYTF
TRBV27	TRBJ2-7	-	CASSPGQGSSYEQYF
TRBV4-2	TRBJ2-2	few	CASSPAGQGSPGELFF
TRBV12-3/TRBV12-4	TRBJ1-4	-	CASSFVAENEKPFF
TRBV28	TRBJ1-3	many	CASSPSSAGNTIYF
TRBV27	TRBJ1-5	few	CASSSYTRSREGNQPQHF
TRBV6-1	TRBJ2-7	few	CASSFGNEQYF
TRBV6-1	TRBJ1-3	few	CASSAFGQGTGNTIYF
TRBV18	TRBJ1-2	-	CASSPSPDRPYGYTF
TRBV28	TRBJ1-1	many	CASRTDRDRRAFF
TRBV28	TRBJ2-3	many	CASINQGDSNLDTQYF
TRBV18	TRBJ2-4	few	CASSPPGALAKNIQYF
TRBV12-3/TRBV12-4	TRBJ1-4	few	CASSSGQGGEREKLFF
TRBV20-1	TRBJ1-1	many	CSAREIKGSTEAFF
TRBV7-9	TRBJ1-1	many	CASSLGRPNTEAFF
TRBV3-1	TRBJ2-7	few	CASSQDWGTGSYEQYF
TRBV15	TRBJ2-3	few	CATSRSGGTDTQYF
TRBV25-1	TRBJ1-1	-	CASSDRDRGPNTEAFF
TRBV27	TRBJ1-2	many	CASSLTGGILYGYTF
TRBV20-1	TRBJ1-6	many	CSTFSGGEASLRPFSPLHF
TRBV7-9	TRBJ2-7	many	CASRPISGGEQYF
TRBV2	TRBJ1-5	-	CASSATDYSNQPQHF
TRBV6-1	TRBJ1-6	once	CASKRGRGVSPLHF
TRBV7-8	TRBJ1-2	-	CASSSETGERAGYTF
TRBV5-1	TRBJ1-3	-	CASSSRGGGNTIYF
TRBV28	TRBJ1-2	few	CASSPRTAVYGYTF
TRBV20-1	TRBJ2-2	few	CSARRDYELFF
TRBV6-1	TRBJ2-7	few	CASSSSSGPASYEQYF
TRBV20-1	TRBJ2-3	many	CSASSMAGGPGDTQYF
TRBV14	TRBJ1-2	many	CASSQEVGYGYTF
TRBV9	TRBJ1-1	few	CASGSADTEAFF
TRBV28	TRBJ2-2	many	CASRGGRAIVGELFF
TRBV18	TRBJ2-7	many	CASSSRGPTYEQYF
TRBV6-6	TRBJ1-1	many	CASSYSGTGGEITEAFF
TRBV7-9	TRBJ2-2	many	CASSPAPPGTGELFF
TRBV6-2/TRBV6-3	TRBJ2-7	-	CASSYPLASGSYEQYF
TRBV4-3	TRBJ1-5	-	CASSQAQGVGQPQHF
TRBV12-3/TRBV12-4	TRBJ2-7	few	CASSFVGFEQYF
TRBV6-1	TRBJ2-3	many	CASSVDRVGTDTQYF
TRBV28	TRBJ2-2	many	CASSFRAQEELFF
TRBV10-2	TRBJ1-4	few	CASTRGQANEKLFF
TRBV11-2	TRBJ1-4	many	CASSLWDGNEKLFF
TRBV6-2/TRBV6-3	TRBJ1-4	many	CASTEEATNEKLFF
TRBV7-9	TRBJ2-1	few	CASSPPAVVKFF
TRBV20-1	TRBJ2-3	many	CSAILAGGPLRQYF